Listed here are 30 T cell receptor beta chains from one sample, sequenced in a study of PD-1 blockade in mismatch repair-deficient tumors. Only in-frame clones appear in the TCRdb table, and some are missing; sequencing was by immunoSEQ multiplex PCR. The sample lists roughly 84,000 clones, roughly 80% seen once, with more than 2.5% in the top ten. Sequencing was performed on peripheral blood, taken 12 weeks after starting pembrolizumab. The receptors derive from an adult with mismatch repair-deficient cancer.

There are a few counts of this clone. The V and J genes are TRBV7-9 and TRBJ1-5; possibly TRBD1 for D (6 bases). Trimming cost V 1 base and J 7 bases, with 14 bases left between them. The germline V gene has CDR1 SEHNR and CDR2 FQNEAQ (reference sequence). This CDR3 spans 15 amino acids. Here the CDR3 reads CASSLGSGGGQPQHF. In DNA, the CDR3 is TGTGCCAGCAGCTTAGGATCCGGGGGCGGGCAGCCCCAGCATTTT.

CDR3 nucleotide sequence: TGTGCCAGCAGCGGAGGGACAGGTCAAGAGACCCAGTACTTC. Its translation is CASSGGTGQETQYF. J is TRBJ2-5 and V is TRBV5-4; 8 bases agree with TRBD1. Germline CDR1 is SGHNT and CDR2 is YYREEE (reference sequence). V was pared by 4 bases and J by 2 bases, with 4 bases of the junction left unmatched. This CDR3 is 14 amino acids long.

A word on this clone: This sample includes further DNA sequences coding for the same CDR3. The CDR3 loop is CAWRGGDLTGYTF. In DNA form, the CDR3 reads TGTGCCTGGCGGGGGGGGGATTTGACAGGCTACACCTTC. This chain uses TRBV30 with TRBJ1-2; D may be TRBD1 (5 bases). Deletions cut 5 bases from V and 8 bases from J, with 18 bases between. CDR3 length equals 13 residues. Germline V gives CDR1 GTSNPN, CDR2 SVGIG (reference sequence).

The CDR3: CASSYLKGDEAFF. CDR3 bases: TGTGCCAGCAGTTATCTCAAGGGTGATGAAGCTTTCTTT. The gene calls are TRBV6-6 and TRBJ1-1; no reliable D call. The CDR3 is 13 residues long. Germline CDR1 is MNHNY and CDR2 is SVGAGI (reference sequence). V was cut by 3 bases and J by 7 bases, with 12 bases left in between.

This clone has just a few counts. V and J are TRBV10-3 and TRBJ2-5, with D unresolved. V gave up 8 bases and J gave up 0 bases, with 7 bases separating them. Germline lookup yields CDR1 ENHRY and CDR2 SYGVKD. The CDR3 is 12 residues long. This CDR3 is CAIAEYQETQYF. The CDR3, as DNA: TGTGCCATCGCGGAGTACCAAGAGACCCAGTACTTC.

The rearrangement joins TRBV7-9 to TRBJ2-5; no reliable D call. The CDR3 consists of 13 residues. CDR1 is SEHNR, CDR2 FQNEAQ, per germline (reference sequence). V was pared by 1 base and J by 5 bases, with 8 bases between. CDR3 protein: CASSLEVLETQYF. CDR3 bases: TGTGCCAGCAGCTTAGAGGTTTTGGAGACCCAGTACTTC. Using reference TRBV7-9 and TRBJ2-5 for the parts outside the CDR3, the full variable domain is DTGVSQNPRHKITKRGQNVTFRCDPISEHNRLYWYRQTLGQGPEFLTYFQNEAQLEKSRLLSDRFSAERPKGSFSTLEIQRTEQGDSAMYLCASSLEVLETQYFGPGTRLLVL.

The V and J genes are TRBV5-4 and TRBJ1-5; D is ambiguous. This CDR3 region has 14 residues. Looked up from germline, CDR1 is SGHNT and CDR2 is YYREEE (reference sequence). Trimming removed 0 bases at V and 5 bases at J, with 9 bases between. The DNA for the CDR3 is TGTGCCAGCAGCTTGGGGGGTCGAGATCAGCCCCAGCATTTT. Translating it yields CASSLGGRDQPQHF.

The V and J genes are TRBV5-5 and TRBJ2-6; D is perhaps TRBD1 (6 bases). The V end lost 0 bases, the J end lost 0 bases, and 7 bases lay between the germline ends. Per the germline V gene, CDR1 is SGHKS and CDR2 is YYEKEE (reference sequence). The CDR3 is made up of 16 amino acids. CDR3 nucleotide sequence: TGTGCCAGCAGCTTGGGACAGGCCTCTGGGGCCAACGTCCTGACTTTC. Translation: CASSLGQASGANVLTF.

The chain has TRBV9 and TRBJ2-7, with 11 positions matching TRBD1. The CDR3 length is 15 residues. V was clipped by 3 bases and J by 6 bases; unmatched bases: 8. The germline V gene has CDR1 SGDLS and CDR2 YYNGEE. CDR3 residues: CASSESPGTGGEQYF. CDR3 coding DNA: TGTGCCAGCAGCGAGAGTCCCGGGACAGGGGGCGAGCAGTACTTC. Full variable domain (remainder filled in from reference TRBV9 and TRBJ2-7): DSGVTQTPKHLITATGQRVTLRCSPRSGDLSVYWYQQSLDQGLQFLIQYYNGEERAKGNILERFSAQQFPDLHSELNLSSLELGDSALYFCASSESPGTGGEQYFGPGTRLTVT.

This rearrangement joins TRBV25-1 to TRBJ2-5; a weak D match, TRBD2 (6 bases). There are 15 residues in the CDR3. Germline V gives CDR1 MGHDK, CDR2 SYGVNS. The V and J ends lost 7 bases and 5 bases respectively, with 20 bases between them. CDR3 sequence: CASTPKGSGGETQYF. DNA for the CDR3: TGTGCCAGCACCCCCAAAGGGAGTGGGGGGGAGACCCAGTACTTC.

The chain uses TRBV5-5 and TRBJ2-4, with 9 nucleotides matching TRBD2. V was clipped by 3 bases and J by 8 bases; unmatched bases: 6. The CDR3 sequence is 14 residues long. The V gene's germline CDR1 is SGHKS and CDR2 YYEKEE (reference sequence). The CDR3 sequence: CASSSTAGGDIQYF. The CDR3 DNA follows: TGTGCCAGCAGCTCCACAGCGGGGGGAGACATTCAGTACTTC.

The rearrangement links TRBV11-2 to TRBJ2-5, with 8 bases matching TRBD2. Germline CDR1 SGHAT, CDR2 FQNNGV. V was clipped by 4 bases and J by 5 bases; unmatched bases: 9. CDR3 length: 15 amino acids. CDR3 coding DNA: TGTGCCAGCAGCTGGGGGACTAGTCGCTCCGAGACCCAGTACTTC. Residues: CASSWGTSRSETQYF. Looking up the rest from reference TRBV11-2 and TRBJ2-5 gives the full variable domain: EAGVAQSPRYKIIEKRQSVAFWCNPISGHATLYWYQQILGQGPKLLIQFQNNGVVDDSQLPKDRFSAERLKGVDSTLKIQPAKLEDSAVYLCASSWGTSRSETQYFGPGTRLLVL.

The chain employs TRBV9 and TRBJ2-3, with D perhaps TRBD2 (6 bases). The V end lost 2 bases, the J end lost 0 bases, and 10 bases lay between the germline ends. The CDR3 spans 15 residues. Germline CDR1 is SGDLS and CDR2 is YYNGEE. CDR3 DNA sequence: TGTGCCAGCAGCGTTCTAGCGTCTAGCACAGATACGCAGTATTTT. This codes for CASSVLASSTDTQYF.

This chain connects TRBV9 to TRBJ2-1; 9 bases align to TRBD2. CDR1 and CDR2 from the germline V gene are SGDLS and YYNGEE. This CDR3 is built from 15 residues. The junction had 0 bases not matched to a gene; V was cut back by 2 bases and J by 0 bases. The CDR3 protein is CASSVSGSSYNEQFF. The CDR3 DNA is TGTGCCAGCAGCGTTAGCGGGAGCTCCTACAATGAGCAGTTCTTC.

V usage is TRBV5-8 and J usage is TRBJ2-7, with unresolved D. The V end lost 1 base, the J end lost 6 bases, and 14 bases lay between the germline ends. Germline CDR1 and CDR2: SGHTS and YDEGEE. The CDR3 has 14 residues. CDR3 sequence: CASSLIFLVGEQYF. The CDR3 DNA reads as TGTGCCAGCAGCTTGATTTTTTTGGTGGGCGAGCAGTACTTC.

This chain uses TRBV7-9 with TRBJ2-1; no clear D gene. Germline V gene data show CDR1 as SEHNR and CDR2 as FQNEAQ (reference sequence). The CDR3 is 14 amino acids. Trimming removed 5 bases from V and 12 bases from J, with 20 bases in between. Here the CDR3 DNA reads TGTGCCAGCAGCAATATGGATGGGCATAAGGGGCAGTTCTTC. It yields the protein CASSNMDGHKGQFF.

This sequence joins TRBV5-1 and TRBJ2-5, with 9 bases that match TRBD1. V shed 5 bases, J shed 4 bases, and the junction held 9 bases outside the gene matches. From germline, CDR1 is SGHRS and CDR2 YFSETQ. The CDR3 is made up of 15 amino acids. The CDR3 region is CASSGGTGKGETQYF. In DNA, the CDR3 is TGCGCCAGCAGTGGGGGGACAGGGAAAGGAGAGACCCAGTACTTC.

The chain joins TRBV29-1 to TRBJ2-1; D call uncertain. Between the trimmed V and J ends, which lost 4 bases and 9 bases, there was a span of 4 bases. The germline CDR1 and CDR2 sequences are SQVTM and ANQGSEA. The length of the CDR3 is 9 residues. The CDR3 DNA is TGCAGCGTTGGGGTTGAGCAGTTCTTC. Its translation: CSVGVEQFF.

This chain uses TRBV5-1 with TRBJ1-1; D is perhaps TRBD1 (6 bases). CDR3 length equals 14 residues. The ends were cut back, 0 bases at V and 3 bases at J, with 9 bases in the middle. The germline V gene encodes CDR1 SGHRS and CDR2 YFSETQ. CDR3 in DNA: TGCGCCAGCAGCTTGGGGACAGTATACACTGAAGCTTTCTTT. Protein: CASSLGTVYTEAFF. The variable domain in full, completed from reference TRBV5-1 and TRBJ1-1, reads KAGVTQTPRYLIKTRGQQVTLSCSPISGHRSVSWYQQTPGQGLQFLFEYFSETQRNKGNFPGRFSGRQFSNSRSEMNVSTLELGDSALYLCASSLGTVYTEAFFGQGTRLTVV.

The chain couples TRBV27 to TRBJ2-2, with D perhaps being TRBD1 or TRBD2 (5 bases each). Germline CDR1 is MNHEY and CDR2 is SMNVEV (reference sequence). Trimming left V 8 bases short and J 2 bases short, with 18 bases between. This CDR3 is 16 amino acids long. CDR3 protein: CASVSGSLFNTGELFF. Written as DNA, the CDR3 is TGTGCCAGCGTCTCAGGGAGTCTTTTTAACACCGGGGAGCTGTTTTTT.

The chain is built from TRBV6-1 and TRBJ2-1, with D possibly TRBD1 on 6 matching bases. The CDR3 has 15 amino acids. V was pared by 1 base and J by 4 bases, with 11 bases between. Per germline, CDR1 MNHNS and CDR2 SASEGT. For the CDR3, the DNA is TGTGCCAGCAGTGAAGAGGGGACAACTTACAATGAGCAGTTCTTC. Protein sequence: CASSEEGTTYNEQFF.

The V and J genes are TRBV19 and TRBJ2-1; 11 nucleotides align to TRBD2. Unmatched junction bases numbered 5, after V lost 6 bases and J lost 7 bases. Germline V gene sequence: CDR1 LNHDA, CDR2 SQIVND (reference sequence). The CDR3 has 14 amino acids. The CDR3 protein is CASSITSGSNEQFF. The CDR3 nucleotides are TGTGCCAGTAGCATCACTAGCGGGAGTAATGAGCAGTTCTTC. Complete variable domain (other parts from reference TRBV19 and TRBJ2-1): DGGITQSPKYLFRKEGQNVTLSCEQNLNHDAMYWYRQDPGQGLRLIYYSQIVNDFQKGDIAEGYSVSREKKESFPLTVTSAQKNPTAFYLCASSITSGSNEQFFGPGTRLTVL.

This clone has a handful of counts. Written as DNA, the CDR3 is TGTGCCAGCCAGGACATTACCTACGAGCAGTACTTC. It specifies CASQDITYEQYF. The chain carries TRBV11-3 and TRBJ2-7, with a possible D match to TRBD1 (5 bases). Trimming took off 8 bases at V and 2 bases at J, with 10 bases between the two ends. Per germline, CDR1 SGHNT and CDR2 YENEEA. The CDR3 runs 12 residues.

The chain has TRBV14 and TRBJ2-7, with D maybe TRBD2 (6 bases). The V end lost 3 bases, the J end lost 2 bases, and 11 bases lay between the germline ends. Germline V CDR1 and CDR2: SGHDN, FVKESK. The CDR3 is 14 amino acids. This CDR3 reads CASSQRGGTYEQYF. CDR3 nucleotide sequence: TGTGCCAGCAGCCAGAGGGGCGGGACCTACGAGCAGTACTTC.

The gene calls are TRBV7-2 and TRBJ2-7; 8 positions match TRBD1. With V trimmed by 3 bases and J by 5 bases, 6 bases remained unmatched. The CDR3 extends over 14 amino acids. Germline CDR1 is SGHTA and CDR2 is FQGNSA. The chain's CDR3 is CASSFGQGFHEQYF. The CDR3 bases are TGTGCCAGCAGCTTCGGACAGGGTTTCCACGAGCAGTACTTC.

This clone was seen just once. The chain employs TRBV10-3 and TRBJ2-5; 12 nucleotides agree with TRBD2. There are 16 residues in the CDR3. Germline CDR1 ENHRY, CDR2 SYGVKD. J lost 0 bases, V lost 8 bases, and 7 bases had no gene match. CDR3 sequence (DNA): TGTGCCATCGGGGGACTAGCGGGTACACACCAAGAGACCCAGTACTTC. Its protein product is CAIGGLAGTHQETQYF.

The V gene is TRBV19, the J gene TRBJ2-7; 7 nucleotides agree with TRBD1. The germline V gene has CDR1 LNHDA and CDR2 SQIVND (reference sequence). There are 13 residues in the CDR3. V shed 8 bases, J shed 2 bases, and the junction held 6 bases outside the gene matches. DNA for the CDR3: TGTGCCAGTGCCCCCGGGACAGCCTACGAGCAGTACTTC. As protein: CASAPGTAYEQYF.

V is TRBV27 and J is TRBJ2-5, with D uncertain. The CDR3 is 16 amino acids. Trimming removed 5 bases from V and 0 bases from J, with 16 bases in between. Germline lookup yields CDR1 MNHEY and CDR2 SMNVEV (reference sequence). CDR3 loop: CASSQAALGHQETQYF. The DNA of the CDR3 is TGTGCCAGCAGTCAGGCTGCCCTCGGACACCAAGAGACCCAGTACTTC.

V is TRBV11-1 and J is TRBJ2-1; D might be TRBD1 or TRBD2, each matching 5 bases. Trimming took off 2 bases at V and 5 bases at J, with 13 bases between the two ends. Germline values: CDR1 SGHAT, CDR2 FQDESV (reference sequence). The CDR3 totals 15 residues. This CDR3 is CASSLRGGTHNEQFF. CDR3 nucleotide sequence: TGTGCCAGCAGCTTACGGGGTGGGACCCACAATGAGCAGTTCTTC.

CDR3 nucleotides: TGTGCCAGCAGTCCTAGCAGACAGGTTGACTACGAGCAGTACTTC. Translated: CASSPSRQVDYEQYF. The chain is built from TRBV6-5 and TRBJ2-7; possibly TRBD1 for D (6 bases). V lost 5 bases and J lost 3, with 17 bases in between. The CDR3 consists of 15 residues. Germline CDR1 MNHEY, CDR2 SVGAGI.